Listed below are T cell receptor beta chains from one sample, sequenced in a study of blood T cell repertoires in COVID-19. Produced via immunoSEQ multiplex PCR; TCRdb's table is partial and in-frame only. The sample lists approximately 140,000 clones, about four fifths occurring once. Sample: PBMCs or T cells enriched from blood (not recorded which). These receptors came from a woman between 45 and 65 years old who had been exposed to COVID-19. Each CDR3 is given with its conserved first and last residue. Each record gives: CDR3 length, J gene, V gene, clone size, D gene, CDR3 DNA, CDR3 protein. A D gene is named only where the DNA matches it firmly. Only some rows state a clone size, as once, few, many or a class for expanded clones.

cdr3_length: 15
j_call: TRBJ1-4
v_call: TRBV16
clone_size: .
d_call: .
cdr3_nt: TGTGCCAGCAGCCCAACCTCGGGGGGCAGCGGAAAACTGTTTTTT
cdr3_aa: CASSPTSGGSGKLFF

cdr3_length: 13
j_call: TRBJ1-2
v_call: TRBV10-1
clone_size: .
d_call: .
cdr3_nt: TGCGCCAGCAGTGCGAGGGGGAACTATGGCTACACCTTC
cdr3_aa: CASSARGNYGYTF

cdr3_length: 16
j_call: TRBJ2-1
v_call: TRBV7-9
clone_size: .
d_call: TRBD1
cdr3_nt: TGTGCCAGCAGCTCCCGGACAGGGGGCCGCTACAATGAGCAGTTCTTC
cdr3_aa: CASSSRTGGRYNEQFF

cdr3_length: 14
j_call: TRBJ1-2
v_call: TRBV30
clone_size: .
d_call: .
cdr3_nt: TGTGCCTGGAGTGTACTAAGGGGAAACTATGGCTACACCTTC
cdr3_aa: CAWSVLRGNYGYTF

cdr3_length: 14
j_call: TRBJ1-6
v_call: TRBV9
clone_size: .
d_call: .
cdr3_nt: TGTGCCAGCAGCGTAAAAGGGGGAAATTCACCCCTCCACTTT
cdr3_aa: CASSVKGGNSPLHF

cdr3_length: 13
j_call: TRBJ1-1
v_call: TRBV5-1
clone_size: few
d_call: .
cdr3_nt: TGCGCCAGCAGCCAACATATGAACACTGAAGCTTTCTTT
cdr3_aa: CASSQHMNTEAFF

cdr3_length: 14
j_call: TRBJ2-2
v_call: TRBV5-1
clone_size: .
d_call: TRBD1
cdr3_nt: TGCGCCAGCAGACAGGGGCCGAACACCGGGGAGCTGTTTTTT
cdr3_aa: CASRQGPNTGELFF

cdr3_length: 11
j_call: TRBJ1-1
v_call: TRBV30
clone_size: .
d_call: .
cdr3_nt: TGTGCCTGGAGTGCTGACACTGAAGCTTTCTTT
cdr3_aa: CAWSADTEAFF

cdr3_length: 12
j_call: TRBJ1-1
v_call: TRBV4-3
clone_size: .
d_call: .
cdr3_nt: TGCGCCAGCAGCCTATCGGGACATGAAGCTTTCTTT
cdr3_aa: CASSLSGHEAFF

cdr3_length: 12
j_call: TRBJ2-1
v_call: TRBV15
clone_size: .
d_call: .
cdr3_nt: TGTGCCACCAGCAGGCGAGGCAAACCACAGTTCTTC
cdr3_aa: CATSRRGKPQFF

cdr3_length: 12
j_call: TRBJ1-1
v_call: TRBV3-1/TRBV3-2
clone_size: .
d_call: .
cdr3_nt: TGTGCCAGCAGCCAAGATCCGGCTGAAGCTTTCTTT
cdr3_aa: CASSQDPAEAFF